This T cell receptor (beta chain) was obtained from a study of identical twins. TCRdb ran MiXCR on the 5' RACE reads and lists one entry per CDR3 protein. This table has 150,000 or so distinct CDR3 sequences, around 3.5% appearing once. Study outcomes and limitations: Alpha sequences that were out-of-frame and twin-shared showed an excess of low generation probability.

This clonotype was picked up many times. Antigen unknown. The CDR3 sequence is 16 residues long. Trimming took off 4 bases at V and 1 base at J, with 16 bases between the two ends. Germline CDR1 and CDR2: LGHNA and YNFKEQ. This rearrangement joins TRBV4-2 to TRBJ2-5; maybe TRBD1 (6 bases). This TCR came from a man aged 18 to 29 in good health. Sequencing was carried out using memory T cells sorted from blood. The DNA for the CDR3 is TGTGCCAGCAGCCCAGGGGTGTGGGGTCCCCAAGAGACCCAGTACTTC. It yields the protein CASSPGVWGPQETQYF.